The T cell receptor beta chain described here comes from a study of CD8 T cells in ankylosing spondylitis. Study-wide results and caveats: Among TCR beta sequences, a motif of under ten highly homologous variants appeared characteristic of ankylosing spondylitis blood. CD8+ cells made up the disease-linked clones, which were relatively rare in peripheral blood. Earlier studies detected some motif variants in reactive arthritis synovial fluid and blood.

Each TCR beta library was made by quantitative 5'-RACE that incorporated molecular barcodes. TCRdb passed the 5' RACE reads through MiXCR, listing each CDR3 protein once. The profile shows 700,000 to 850,000 distinct CDR3 sequences, 12% of them singletons. This clonotype was found a few times. What it recognizes is unknown. The receptor's source is a male donor with ankylosing spondylitis. Sequencing was performed on blood, either unsorted or a sorted T cell fraction (not recorded which).

The CDR3 coding sequence is TGCAGCGTTGAAGATAGGGGGGGCGCATCTAACTATGGCTACACCTTC. This codes for CSVEDRGGASNYGYTF. V and J are TRBV29-1 and TRBJ1-2; D is perhaps TRBD1 (6 bases). CDR3 length: 16 residues. Germline V CDR1 and CDR2: SQVTM, ANQGSEA. Between the trimmed V and J ends, which lost 0 bases and 0 bases, there was a span of 14 bases.